A selection of T cell receptor beta chains follows, all from one sample in a study of shared clonotypes between healthy human individuals. Profiled with immunoSEQ multiplex PCR; TCRdb holds only in-frame clones, not every one. There are millions of clones in the sample; roughly 94% occur only once, and 0.13% lies in the top ten. Sequencing was carried out using naive CD4+ T cells sorted from blood. The receptors originated from a man aged 18 to 29 in good health. Both conserved end residues are part of each CDR3. The D gene is left open where the match is weak. Some rows have no size entry. The others give once, few or many, or a class for an expanded clone.

V,D,J,size,CDR3,DNA
TRBV29-1,.,TRBJ2-5,.,CSVDGGLTQETQYF,TGCAGCGTTGACGGGGGTTTGACCCAAGAGACCCAGTACTTC
TRBV29-1,.,TRBJ2-7,.,CSVASGSKGYEQYF,TGCAGCGTTGCTTCAGGGTCTAAGGGTTACGAGCAGTACTTC
TRBV7-2,.,TRBJ2-3,.,CASGALSTDTQYF,TGTGCCAGCGGCGCCCTTAGCACAGATACGCAGTATTTT
TRBV6-1,.,TRBJ2-7,once,CASSVLTQLSNEQYF,TGTGCCAGCAGCGTATTGACCCAGCTCTCCAACGAGCAGTACTTC
TRBV29-1,TRBD1,TRBJ2-3,.,CSVGTGTGRGDTQYF,TGCAGCGTGGGGACCGGGACAGGGAGAGGCGATACGCAGTATTTT
TRBV5-6,.,TRBJ1-2,.,CASSLLSGNYGYTF,TGTGCCAGCAGCTTGCTATCAGGGAACTATGGCTACACCTTC
TRBV5-4,.,TRBJ2-5,.,CASSPAGQETQYF,TGTGCCTCTTCCCCTGCGGGGCAAGAGACCCAGTACTTC
TRBV7-2,.,TRBJ2-3,.,CASSLAGRDTQYF,TGTGCCAGCAGCTTAGCGGGCAGAGATACGCAGTATTTT
TRBV2,.,TRBJ2-7,.,CASSWTAGEYEQYF,TGTGCCAGCAGCTGGACGGCAGGAGAGTACGAGCAGTACTTC
TRBV6-6,.,TRBJ1-2,few,CASSYSMNVYTF,TGTGCCAGCAGTTACTCGATGAATGTCTACACCTTC
TRBV7-2,.,TRBJ1-2,.,CASSSRGANYGYTF,TGTGCCAGCAGCTCCAGGGGTGCCAACTATGGCTACACCTTC
TRBV12-5,.,TRBJ2-6,.,CASGLSGRGAGANVLTF,TGTGCTAGTGGTTTGAGTGGCAGGGGAGCTGGGGCCAACGTCCTGACTTTC
TRBV6-5,.,TRBJ1-6,.,CASRRGTPGPSPLHF,TGTGCCAGCAGGCGCGGGACGCCCGGTCCCTCACCCCTCCACTTT
TRBV7-9,.,TRBJ1-3,.,CASQSSGNTIYF,TGTGCCAGCCAATCCTCTGGAAACACCATATATTTT
TRBV7-2,TRBD1,TRBJ2-1,.,CASSLRDRPYNEQFF,TGTGCCAGCAGCCTCCGGGACAGGCCATACAATGAGCAGTTCTTC
TRBV29-1,TRBD1,TRBJ2-1,.,CSVGTASNNEQFF,TGCAGCGTAGGGACAGCCTCTAACAATGAGCAGTTCTTC
TRBV15,TRBD2,TRBJ2-1,.,CATSRAGGYEQFF,TGTGCCACCAGCAGAGCGGGAGGCTATGAGCAGTTCTTC
TRBV30,TRBD2,TRBJ2-1,.,CAWSSFWTSGTYNEQFF,TGTGCCTGGTCGTCCTTTTGGACTAGCGGAACCTACAATGAGCAGTTCTTC
TRBV9,.,TRBJ2-7,.,CASSVVGTSYEQYF,TGTGCCAGCAGCGTAGTGGGGACGTCCTACGAGCAGTACTTC
TRBV10-3,.,TRBJ1-2,.,CAISEGGHGYTF,TGTGCCATCAGTGAAGGGGGGCATGGCTACACCTTC
TRBV5-1,.,TRBJ1-1,once,CASSFLRGGTEAFF,TGCGCCAGCAGCTTTTTGAGGGGTGGAACTGAAGCTTTCTTT
TRBV11-2,TRBD1,TRBJ2-7,once,CASSGTGYEQYF,TGTGCCAGCAGTGGGACAGGCTACGAGCAGTACTTC
TRBV6-1,TRBD1,TRBJ1-5,once,CASSARTGGNQPQHF,TGTGCCAGCAGTGCCCGGACAGGGGGCAATCAGCCCCAGCATTTT
TRBV18,TRBD2,TRBJ2-7,.,CASSLYAGTSGSYEQYF,TGTGCCAGCTCGCTATATGCCGGGACTAGCGGCTCCTACGAGCAGTACTTC
TRBV7-9,.,TRBJ1-4,.,CASSPEGRTTNEKLFF,TGTGCCAGCAGCCCCGAAGGGAGAACAACTAATGAAAAACTGTTTTTT
TRBV5-1,.,TRBJ1-2,once,CASSSPGPGLNYGYTF,TGCGCCAGCAGCTCGCCGGGCCCAGGGCTTAACTATGGCTACACCTTC
TRBV5-1,.,TRBJ2-3,.,CASSSGQHTDTQYF,TGCGCCAGCAGCTCCGGACAGCACACAGATACGCAGTATTTT
TRBV30,.,TRBJ1-1,.,CALGVIPEAFF,TGTGCCCTCGGAGTTATCCCTGAAGCTTTCTTT
TRBV6-5,.,TRBJ2-2,.,CASSYDNTGRAGELFF,TGTGCCAGCAGTTACGATAATACAGGGAGGGCCGGGGAGCTGTTTTTT
TRBV5-6,.,TRBJ1-1,.,CASSWGSLNTEAFF,TGTGCCAGCAGCTGGGGGTCCTTGAACACTGAAGCTTTCTTT
TRBV6-5,.,TRBJ1-1,.,CASRLQGEAFF,TGTGCCAGCAGATTACAGGGTGAAGCTTTCTTT
TRBV6-1,.,TRBJ1-5,.,CASSINQPQHF,TGTGCCAGCAGTATTAATCAGCCCCAGCATTTT
TRBV7-2,.,TRBJ1-1,.,CASSLVGANTEAFF,TGTGCCAGCAGCTTAGTAGGGGCGAACACTGAAGCTTTCTTT
TRBV7-9,.,TRBJ2-7,.,CASSPWTVTSYEQYF,TGTGCCAGCAGCCCATGGACAGTAACCTCCTACGAGCAGTACTTC
TRBV2,TRBD1,TRBJ2-5,.,CASSKGQAQETQYF,TGTGCCAGCAGCAAGGGACAGGCACAAGAGACCCAGTACTTC
TRBV5-1,.,TRBJ2-7,.,CASSLQGEGAYEQYF,TGCGCCAGCAGCCTCCAGGGGGAGGGGGCGTACGAGCAGTACTTC
TRBV6-5,.,TRBJ2-1,.,CASSYSIVGLSPFF,TGTGCCAGCAGTTACTCGATAGTTGGCCTATCGCCGTTCTTC
TRBV5-1,.,TRBJ2-5,.,CASSWPGTLLQETQYF,TGCGCCAGCAGTTGGCCCGGGACACTGCTTCAAGAGACCCAGTACTTC
TRBV5-6,.,TRBJ1-5,.,CASSETGFGNQPQHF,TGTGCCAGCAGCGAAACAGGGTTTGGAAATCAGCCCCAGCATTTT
TRBV28,.,TRBJ1-1,.,CASRGGQREAFF,TGTGCCAGCAGGGGGGGCCAGCGTGAAGCTTTCTTT
TRBV11-2,.,TRBJ2-7,.,CASSPDGSSYEQYF,TGTGCCAGCAGCCCGGACGGGAGCTCCTACGAGCAGTACTTC
TRBV10-3,TRBD2,TRBJ2-1,.,CAISLTSGSYNEQFF,TGTGCCATCAGTCTTACTAGCGGCTCCTACAATGAGCAGTTCTTC
TRBV5-6,TRBD1,TRBJ1-3,.,CASSLAGTGKPGNTIYF,TGTGCCAGCAGCTTGGCAGGGACAGGGAAGCCTGGAAACACCATATATTTT
TRBV6-5,TRBD1,TRBJ2-7,.,CASSSRTGSYEQYF,TGTGCCAGCAGTTCTAGGACAGGCTCCTACGAGCAGTACTTC
TRBV7-9,.,TRBJ1-1,.,CASSPYTAHAEAFF,TGTGCCAGCAGCCCTTATACAGCGCACGCTGAAGCTTTCTTT
TRBV5-6,.,TRBJ1-3,.,CASSLGQTSGNTIYF,TGTGCCAGCAGCTTGGGACAGACCTCTGGAAACACCATATATTTT
TRBV29-1,TRBD1,TRBJ1-1,.,CSARQGLYTEAFF,TGCAGCGCCCGACAGGGACTCTACACTGAAGCTTTCTTT
TRBV30,.,TRBJ1-3,.,CAWSVGSSGNTIYF,TGTGCCTGGAGTGTCGGATCCTCTGGAAACACCATATATTTT
TRBV6-1,.,TRBJ2-7,.,CASSPDTSSYEQYF,TGTGCCAGCAGCCCGGACACCAGCTCCTACGAGCAGTACTTC
TRBV9,TRBD1,TRBJ2-7,.,CASSVRDSFSYEQYF,TGTGCCAGCAGCGTCCGGGACAGCTTCTCCTACGAGCAGTACTTC
TRBV11-3,.,TRBJ2-2,.,CASSLRGALNTGELFF,TGTGCCAGCAGCTTACGGGGGGCTCTGAACACCGGGGAGCTGTTTTTT
TRBV10-3,.,TRBJ2-2,.,CAIRGAANTGELFF,TGTGCCATCAGGGGGGCAGCCAACACCGGGGAGCTGTTTTTT